This is a list of T cell receptor beta chains from one sample in a study of T cells in Graves' hyperthyroidism and ophthalmopathy. MiXCR was run by TCRdb on the multiplex PCR reads, yielding one entry per CDR3 protein. Seen here are some 250,000 distinct CDR3 sequences, 13% to 15% observed once, and the top ten hold around 30%. Source material: blood. The receptor set was obtained from a woman aged 45-65 years with Graves' hyperthyroidism that later progressed to Graves' ophthalmopathy. CDR3s include the opening cysteine and the closing phenylalanine or tryptophan. A D gene is named only where the DNA matches it firmly. A row's size may be missing; if present it is once, few, many or a size class.

v_gene: TRBV28; abundance: NA; d_gene: NA; j_gene: TRBJ1-5; CDR3aa: CASSPPRLAGGVQPQHF; CDR3nt: TGTGCCAGCAGTCCCCCTCGACTAGCGGGAGGGGTGCAGCCCCAGCATTTT
v_gene: TRBV29-1; abundance: NA; d_gene: NA; j_gene: TRBJ2-2; CDR3aa: CSVVETGPNTGELFF; CDR3nt: TGCAGCGTTGTTGAGACAGGACCGAACACCGGGGAGCTGTTTTTT
v_gene: TRBV29-1; abundance: many; d_gene: NA; j_gene: TRBJ1-1; CDR3aa: CSVGGAAPQGTEAFF; CDR3nt: TGCAGCGTTGGAGGCGCAGCCCCCCAGGGCACTGAAGCTTTCTTT
v_gene: TRBV13; abundance: many; d_gene: NA; j_gene: TRBJ2-3; CDR3aa: CASSLRGSRTDTQYF; CDR3nt: TGTGCCAGCAGCCTCCGGGGTTCGCGCACAGATACGCAGTATTTT
v_gene: TRBV20-1; abundance: many; d_gene: TRBD1; j_gene: TRBJ1-6; CDR3aa: CSARGQGGTPLHF; CDR3nt: TGCAGTGCTAGAGGACAGGGTGGGACACCCCTCCACTTT
v_gene: TRBV12-3/TRBV12-4; abundance: few; d_gene: NA; j_gene: TRBJ1-6; CDR3aa: CASTPRQYGSPLHF; CDR3nt: TGTGCCAGCACCCCCAGACAATACGGCTCACCCCTCCACTTT
v_gene: TRBV27; abundance: many; d_gene: NA; j_gene: TRBJ1-2; CDR3aa: CASSLSGEISGYTF; CDR3nt: TGTGCCAGCAGTTTATCCGGGGAAATCTCTGGCTACACCTTC
v_gene: TRBV9; abundance: many; d_gene: TRBD2; j_gene: TRBJ2-1; CDR3aa: CASSATGTINRHNEQFF; CDR3nt: TGTGCCAGCAGCGCCACCGGGACTATCAACCGTCACAATGAGCAGTTCTTC
v_gene: TRBV6-2/TRBV6-3; abundance: many; d_gene: NA; j_gene: TRBJ2-1; CDR3aa: CASSYSANEQFF; CDR3nt: TGTGCCAGCAGTTACTCGGCAAACGAGCAGTTCTTC
v_gene: TRBV25-1; abundance: NA; d_gene: TRBD2; j_gene: TRBJ2-3; CDR3aa: CASSVSWGGNADTQYF; CDR3nt: TGTGCCAGCAGTGTTTCTTGGGGGGGTAACGCAGATACGCAGTATTTT
v_gene: TRBV11-2; abundance: many; d_gene: TRBD2; j_gene: TRBJ2-4; CDR3aa: CASSGLAGGDKNIQYF; CDR3nt: TGTGCCAGCAGCGGGTTGGCTGGGGGGGACAAAAACATTCAGTACTTC
v_gene: TRBV3-1; abundance: many; d_gene: NA; j_gene: TRBJ1-1; CDR3aa: CASSQEYTEAFF; CDR3nt: TGTGCCAGCAGCCAAGAATACACTGAAGCTTTCTTT
v_gene: TRBV30; abundance: many; d_gene: NA; j_gene: TRBJ1-1; CDR3aa: CAWRQQGGAAFF; CDR3nt: TGTGCCTGGAGACAACAGGGAGGAGCAGCTTTCTTT
v_gene: TRBV7-8; abundance: NA; d_gene: NA; j_gene: TRBJ1-6; CDR3aa: CASSLVDRTSSYNSPLHF; CDR3nt: TGTGCCAGCAGCTTAGTTGACAGAACGAGCTCCTATAATTCACCCCTCCACTTT
v_gene: TRBV3-1; abundance: many; d_gene: NA; j_gene: TRBJ1-2; CDR3aa: CASRQTSNYGYTF; CDR3nt: TGTGCCAGCAGACAGACTTCTAACTATGGCTACACCTTC
v_gene: TRBV19; abundance: few; d_gene: NA; j_gene: TRBJ2-1; CDR3aa: CASSIDLTGRPINEQFF; CDR3nt: TGTGCCAGTAGTATAGATCTGACAGGGAGGCCGATCAATGAGCAGTTCTTC
v_gene: TRBV7-2; abundance: many; d_gene: NA; j_gene: TRBJ2-7; CDR3aa: CASSSNSVAYEQYF; CDR3nt: TGTGCCAGCAGCTCTAATAGCGTGGCCTACGAGCAGTACTTC
v_gene: TRBV6-1; abundance: many; d_gene: NA; j_gene: TRBJ1-1; CDR3aa: CASSTGRGGHTEAFF; CDR3nt: TGTGCCAGCAGTACAGGCAGGGGAGGCCACACTGAAGCTTTCTTT
v_gene: TRBV28; abundance: many; d_gene: NA; j_gene: TRBJ1-1; CDR3aa: CASRVPLPRRNTEAFF; CDR3nt: TGTGCCAGCAGGGTCCCCCTACCCCGCAGGAACACTGAAGCTTTCTTT
v_gene: TRBV28; abundance: many; d_gene: TRBD1; j_gene: TRBJ2-5; CDR3aa: CASSSGQQETQYF; CDR3nt: TGTGCCAGCAGTTCGGGACAGCAAGAGACCCAGTACTTC
v_gene: TRBV7-9; abundance: many; d_gene: TRBD2; j_gene: TRBJ2-1; CDR3aa: CASSLELAENNEQFF; CDR3nt: TGTGCCAGCAGCTTAGAACTAGCGGAAAACAATGAGCAGTTCTTC
v_gene: TRBV5-5; abundance: many; d_gene: NA; j_gene: TRBJ2-3; CDR3aa: CASSPWGRDTQYF; CDR3nt: TGTGCCAGCAGTCCTTGGGGGCGGGATACGCAGTATTTT
v_gene: TRBV12-3/TRBV12-4; abundance: NA; d_gene: NA; j_gene: TRBJ1-6; CDR3aa: CASSLDKPLHF; CDR3nt: TGTGCCAGCAGTTTAGACAAGCCCCTCCACTTT
v_gene: TRBV3-1; abundance: many; d_gene: NA; j_gene: TRBJ2-5; CDR3aa: CASSQGGGILQYF; CDR3nt: TGTGCCAGCAGCCAAGGTGGCGGGATCCTCCAGTACTTC
v_gene: TRBV28; abundance: many; d_gene: NA; j_gene: TRBJ1-6; CDR3aa: CASSWPYPRSANSPLHF; CDR3nt: TGTGCCAGCAGTTGGCCTTACCCGAGGTCCGCTAATTCACCCCTCCACTTT
v_gene: TRBV6-4; abundance: few; d_gene: TRBD2; j_gene: TRBJ2-3; CDR3aa: CASSTSGGSTDTQYF; CDR3nt: TGTGCCAGCAGTACTAGCGGGGGGAGCACAGATACGCAGTATTTT
v_gene: TRBV7-8; abundance: many; d_gene: NA; j_gene: TRBJ2-5; CDR3aa: CASSGDQGGGETQYF; CDR3nt: TGTGCCAGCAGCGGAGACCAGGGGGGAGGAGAGACCCAGTACTTC
v_gene: TRBV4-1; abundance: NA; d_gene: NA; j_gene: TRBJ2-7; CDR3aa: CASSPQGQPYEQYF; CDR3nt: TGCGCCAGCAGCCCACAGGGCCAGCCCTACGAGCAGTACTTC
v_gene: TRBV20-1; abundance: many; d_gene: NA; j_gene: TRBJ2-7; CDR3aa: CSATTGALSSYEQYF; CDR3nt: TGCAGTGCTACCACCGGGGCGCTGAGCTCCTACGAGCAGTACTTC
v_gene: TRBV28; abundance: many; d_gene: TRBD1; j_gene: TRBJ1-6; CDR3aa: CASSFPGQGGSPLHF; CDR3nt: TGTGCCAGCAGTTTCCCTGGACAGGGAGGCTCACCCCTCCACTTT
v_gene: TRBV28; abundance: NA; d_gene: TRBD2; j_gene: TRBJ2-1; CDR3aa: CASSTSPTSGTHGGSYNEQFF; CDR3nt: TGTGCCAGCAGTACTAGCCCGACTAGCGGGACCCATGGGGGCTCCTACAATGAGCAGTTCTTC
v_gene: TRBV20-1; abundance: NA; d_gene: NA; j_gene: TRBJ2-6; CDR3aa: CSASAGGANVLTF; CDR3nt: TGCAGTGCTAGTGCCGGGGGGGCCAACGTCCTGACTTTC